This TCR beta chain was sequenced for a study of cytomegalovirus exposure and HLA in healthy donors. Study-wide points: It was only CMV serostatus that was available as immune exposure information. Exclusion as indistinguishable affected some V segments, including TRBV6-2 and TRBV6-3.

13 Jbeta primers and 60 Vbeta primers were used for the PCR. The data were produced by immunoSEQ multiplex PCR, yet TCRdb's version contains in-frame clones alone and is incomplete. The sample has 120,000 or so clones, over 9.5% seen once. On this clone itself: Its antigen is unidentified.

The length of the CDR3 is 12 residues. Per the germline V gene, CDR1 is GTSNPN and CDR2 is SVGIG (reference sequence). The ends lost 3 bases at V and 12 bases at J; junction bases unmatched: 8. The clonotype was recovered from a young woman in good health and CMV-seropositive. The material sequenced was PBMCs. The chain combines TRBV30 with TRBJ1-1, with 9 bases fitting TRBD1. CDR3 nucleotide sequence: TGTGCCTGGAGCAATGACAGGGGGAGGTCTTTCTTT. It is translated as CAWSNDRGRSFF.